The 16 T cell receptor beta chains in this list originate from one sample, sequenced in a study of cytomegalovirus exposure and HLA in healthy donors. This PCR relied on a set of 60 Vbeta primers and 13 Jbeta primers. TCRdb keeps only in-frame clones here, not all; method: immunoSEQ multiplex PCR. The sample has 100,000 to 130,000 clones; 82% are singletons. Specimen: PBMCs. The receptors stem from a young man in good health and CMV-seropositive.

This clone was seen a single time. The CDR3 spells CASKRQVDTEAFF. The CDR3 bases are TGTGCCAGCAAACGGCAGGTAGACACTGAAGCTTTCTTT. V gene TRBV6-6 combines with J gene TRBJ1-1; D gene ambiguous. V gave up 7 bases and J gave up 3 bases, with 12 bases separating them. There are 13 residues in the CDR3. CDR1 is MNHNY, CDR2 SVGAGI, per germline (reference sequence).

This clone was seen only a few times. The J gene is TRBJ1-6, the V gene TRBV9, with D possibly being TRBD1 (5 bases). There are 14 residues in the CDR3. Germline CDR1 SGDLS, CDR2 YYNGEE. The V end was cut by 7 bases, the J end by 6 bases, with 14 bases between. The CDR3 loop reads CASGHDRLNSPLHF. CDR3 DNA sequence: TGTGCCAGCGGCCATGACAGACTTAATTCACCCCTCCACTTT. Full variable domain (remainder filled in from reference TRBV9 and TRBJ1-6): DSGVTQTPKHLITATGQRVTLRCSPRSGDLSVYWYQQSLDQGLQFLIQYYNGEERAKGNILERFSAQQFPDLHSELNLSSLELGDSALYFCASGHDRLNSPLHFGNGTRLTVT.

The chain links TRBV27 to TRBJ1-2; 10 bases agree with TRBD1. Germline lookup yields CDR1 MNHEY and CDR2 SMNVEV (reference sequence). This CDR3 comprises 14 residues. J gave up 7 bases and V 4 bases, and 6 bases lay outside the gene matches. The CDR3 region has the DNA TGTGCCAGCAGTTACGGACAGGGGGTGTTTGGCTACACCTTC. Translated: CASSYGQGVFGYTF.

The genes are TRBV30 and TRBJ2-7; D possibly corresponds to TRBD1 (6 bases). Germline CDR1 GTSNPN, CDR2 SVGIG (reference sequence). The ends were cut back, 0 bases at V and 2 bases at J, with 14 bases in the middle. The CDR3 is 15 residues long. CDR3 residues: CAWSVGVRGPYEQYF. Written as DNA, the CDR3 is TGTGCCTGGAGTGTAGGTGTCAGGGGTCCCTACGAGCAGTACTTC.

The gene calls are TRBV4-1 and TRBJ1-5; D is uncertain. In germline, CDR1 is MGHRA, CDR2 YSYEKL. The CDR3 loop spans 15 amino acids. V lost 1 base, J lost 6 bases, and 13 bases lay in between. This CDR3 reads CASSQGADALQPQHF. CDR3 DNA sequence: TGCGCCAGCAGCCAAGGCGCGGATGCACTTCAGCCCCAGCATTTT.

This clone was observed a single time. The chain joins TRBV6-5 to TRBJ2-7; D perhaps matches TRBD1 (6 bases). The germline V gene has CDR1 MNHEY and CDR2 SVGAGI. The CDR3 loop spans 15 amino acids. The V end was cut by 1 base, the J end by 3 bases, with 13 bases between. The CDR3 bases are TGTGCCAGCAGTTACTTCCGGGACACTGGCTACGAGCAGTACTTC. Its protein product is CASSYFRDTGYEQYF.

The chain links TRBV6-5 to TRBJ2-7, with 10 bases identical to TRBD1. CDR1 and CDR2 from the germline V gene are MNHEY and SVGAGI. Trimming at V came to 6 bases and at J to 7 bases, leaving 9 bases not matched to a gene. The CDR3 is 14 residues long. The CDR3 is CASRPTGGVREQYF. The CDR3 region has the DNA TGTGCCAGCAGACCGACAGGGGGCGTCCGGGAGCAGTACTTC.

This chain uses TRBV28 with TRBJ1-1; 7 positions agree with TRBD1. V lost 5 bases, J lost 9 bases, and 6 bases stayed unmatched. This CDR3 is built from 12 residues. Germline V lookup: CDR1 MDHEN, CDR2 SYDVKM. The CDR3: CASSTGTVKAFF. The CDR3 bases are TGTGCCAGCAGTACCGGGACAGTCAAAGCTTTCTTT. Combining the CDR3 with reference TRBV28 and TRBJ1-1 gives the whole variable domain DVKVTQSSRYLVKRTGEKVFLECVQDMDHENMFWYRQDPGLGLRLIYFSYDVKMKEKGDIPEGYSVSREKKERFSLILESASTNQTSMYLCASSTGTVKAFFGQGTRLTVV.

The chain couples TRBV27 to TRBJ1-2; the D gene is possibly TRBD1 (6 bases). This CDR3 is built from 14 residues. In germline, CDR1 is MNHEY, CDR2 SMNVEV (reference sequence). V dropped 6 bases and J dropped 2 bases, with 13 bases sitting between them. The CDR3 coding sequence is TGTGCCAGCAGGACAGGTTTCGACAACTATGGCTACACCTTC. Translation gives CASRTGFDNYGYTF.

The J gene is TRBJ2-5, the V gene TRBV5-6; TRBD2 aligns across 10 bases. CDR1 is SGHDT and CDR2 is YYEEEE in the germline V gene. This CDR3 region has 16 residues. After removal of 4 bases from V and 5 bases from J, the junction contained 11 bases not matched to a gene. CDR3 bases: TGTGCCAGCAGCCCAACTTTAGCGGGGGGACGGGAGACCCAGTACTTC. Its protein product is CASSPTLAGGRETQYF. Combining the CDR3 with reference TRBV5-6 and TRBJ2-5 gives the whole variable domain DAGVTQSPTHLIKTRGQQVTLRCSPKSGHDTVSWYQQALGQGPQFIFQYYEEEERQRGNFPDRFSGHQFPNYSSELNVNALLLGDSALYLCASSPTLAGGRETQYFGPGTRLLVL.

The J gene is TRBJ1-3, the V gene TRBV12-5; no clear D gene. Germline V gives CDR1 LGHNT, CDR2 FRNRAP. The CDR3 extends over 15 amino acids. Trimming shortened V by 5 bases and J by 0 bases, and 11 bases separated the two germline ends. In nucleotides, the CDR3 is TGTGCTAGTGGTACCCCCACGGGCTCTGGAAACACCATATATTTT. Translated: CASGTPTGSGNTIYF.

This clone has just a few counts. The rearrangement links TRBV11-2 to TRBJ1-1; D perhaps matches TRBD1 (6 bases). The V and J ends lost 10 bases and 1 base respectively, with 16 bases between them. Germline CDR1 SGHAT, CDR2 FQNNGV. This CDR3 is built from 14 residues. The CDR3 DNA reads TGTGCCACAAACGACAGGAGGAAGAACACTGAAGCTTTCTTT. This sequence encodes CATNDRRKNTEAFF.

On this clone itself: This same CDR3 is encoded by further DNA sequences in the sample. The rearrangement joins TRBV6-1 to TRBJ2-7; 11 bases are a match to TRBD1. CDR3 length: 13 residues. Germline V gene data show CDR1 as MNHNS and CDR2 as SASEGT. V dropped 6 bases and J dropped 5; count of bases not matched to a gene: 3. CDR3 in DNA: TGTGCCAGCAGAGTGGGACAGGGGGACGAGCAGTACTTC. Translating gives CASRVGQGDEQYF.

This clone has only one observation. This specimen includes other DNA sequences encoding the same CDR3. This chain uses TRBV6-1 with TRBJ2-7, with TRBD2 matching over 7 bases. Germline trimming cut 0 bases from V and 7 bases from J; bases unmatched to any gene: 3. CDR1 is MNHNS, CDR2 SASEGT, per germline. This CDR3 contains 13 residues. The CDR3 region is CASSEAGRGEQYF. DNA of the CDR3: TGTGCCAGCAGTGAAGCCGGGCGGGGGGAGCAGTACTTC.

CDR3 region: CASRTGLYQPQHF. For the CDR3, the DNA is TGTGCCAGCCGGACAGGTTTATATCAGCCCCAGCATTTT. The chain couples TRBV2 to TRBJ1-5, with 7 bases matching TRBD1. The CDR3 extends over 13 amino acids. Germline loops: CDR1 SNHLY, CDR2 FYNNEI. Trimming removed 8 bases from V and 5 bases from J; junction bases left unmatched: 6.

The rearrangement links TRBV11-2 to TRBJ2-3; 8 positions agree with TRBD2. The ends lost 3 bases at V and 3 bases at J; junction bases unmatched: 8. CDR3 length equals 16 residues. Germline CDR1 reads SGHAT; CDR2 reads FQNNGV. CDR3 region: CASSLGAGALTDTQYF. CDR3 DNA: TGTGCCAGCAGCTTGGGAGCGGGGGCCTTAACAGATACGCAGTATTTT.